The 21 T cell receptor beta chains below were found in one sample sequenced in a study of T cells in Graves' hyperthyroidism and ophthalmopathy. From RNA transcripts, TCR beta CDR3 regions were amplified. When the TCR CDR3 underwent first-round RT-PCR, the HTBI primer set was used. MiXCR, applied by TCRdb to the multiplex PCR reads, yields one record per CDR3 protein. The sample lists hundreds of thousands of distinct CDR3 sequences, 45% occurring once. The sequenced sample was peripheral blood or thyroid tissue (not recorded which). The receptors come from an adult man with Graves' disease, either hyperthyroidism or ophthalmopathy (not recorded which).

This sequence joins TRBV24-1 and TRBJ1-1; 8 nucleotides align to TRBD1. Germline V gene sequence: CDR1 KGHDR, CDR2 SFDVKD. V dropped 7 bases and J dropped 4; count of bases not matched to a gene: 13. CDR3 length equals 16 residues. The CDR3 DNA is TGTGCCACCAGCCCCAGGGGTCAGGGGGCCTTCACTGAAGCTTTCTTT. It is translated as CATSPRGQGAFTEAFF.

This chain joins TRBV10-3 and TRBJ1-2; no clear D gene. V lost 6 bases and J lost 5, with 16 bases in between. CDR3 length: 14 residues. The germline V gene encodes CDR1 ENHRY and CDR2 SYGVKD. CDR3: CAISGPEGPYGYTF. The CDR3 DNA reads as TGTGCCATCAGCGGGCCCGAGGGCCCATATGGCTACACCTTC.

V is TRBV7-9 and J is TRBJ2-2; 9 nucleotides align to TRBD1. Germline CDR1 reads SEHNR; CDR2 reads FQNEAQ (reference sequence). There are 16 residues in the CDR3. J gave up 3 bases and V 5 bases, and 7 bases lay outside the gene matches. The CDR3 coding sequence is TGTGCCAGCAGCCCAGAGACAGGGGGGGACACCGGGGAGCTGTTTTTT. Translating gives CASSPETGGDTGELFF.

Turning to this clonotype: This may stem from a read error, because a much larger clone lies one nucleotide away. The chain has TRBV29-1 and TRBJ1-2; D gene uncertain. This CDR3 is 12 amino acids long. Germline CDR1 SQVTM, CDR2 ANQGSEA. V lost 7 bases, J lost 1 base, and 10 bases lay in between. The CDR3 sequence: CSGGSVNYGYTF. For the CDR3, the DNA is TGCAGCGGAGGTTCCGTTAACTATGGCTACACCTTC.

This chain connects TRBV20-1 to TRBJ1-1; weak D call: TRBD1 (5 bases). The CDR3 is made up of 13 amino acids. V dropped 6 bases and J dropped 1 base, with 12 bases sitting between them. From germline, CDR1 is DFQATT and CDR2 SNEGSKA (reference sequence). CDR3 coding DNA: TGCAGTGCCATCGGGACGGGGAACACTGAAGCTTTCTTT. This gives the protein CSAIGTGNTEAFF.

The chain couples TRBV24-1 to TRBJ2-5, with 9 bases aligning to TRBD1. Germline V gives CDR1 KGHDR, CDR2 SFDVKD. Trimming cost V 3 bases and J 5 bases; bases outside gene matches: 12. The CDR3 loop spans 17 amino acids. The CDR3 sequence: CATSDRGTGGTGETQYF. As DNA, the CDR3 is TGTGCCACCAGTGATCGCGGGACAGGCGGGACAGGGGAGACCCAGTACTTC.

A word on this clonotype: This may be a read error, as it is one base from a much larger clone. The CDR3 sequence is CASSLGSGAGDNEQYF. The CDR3 coding sequence is TGTGCTAGCAGCTTGGGATCGGGAGCTGGCGATAACGAGCAGTACTTC. The chain employs TRBV7-7 and TRBJ2-7, with D perhaps TRBD2 (6 bases). This CDR3 is 16 amino acids long. Germline lookup yields CDR1 SSHAT and CDR2 FNYEAQ (reference sequence).

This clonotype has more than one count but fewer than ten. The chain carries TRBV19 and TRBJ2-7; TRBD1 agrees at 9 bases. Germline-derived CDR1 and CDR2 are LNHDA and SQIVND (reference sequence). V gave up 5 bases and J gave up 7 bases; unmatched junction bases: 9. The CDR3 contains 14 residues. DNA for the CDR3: TGTGCCAGTAGTTTGGGACAGGGTCCTAAAGAGCAGTACTTC. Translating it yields CASSLGQGPKEQYF.

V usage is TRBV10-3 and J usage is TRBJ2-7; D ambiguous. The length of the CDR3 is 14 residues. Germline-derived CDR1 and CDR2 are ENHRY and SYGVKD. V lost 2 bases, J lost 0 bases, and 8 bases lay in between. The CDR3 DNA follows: TGTGCCATCAGTGAGGGCGCTATCTCCTACGAGCAGTACTTC. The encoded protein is CAISEGAISYEQYF.

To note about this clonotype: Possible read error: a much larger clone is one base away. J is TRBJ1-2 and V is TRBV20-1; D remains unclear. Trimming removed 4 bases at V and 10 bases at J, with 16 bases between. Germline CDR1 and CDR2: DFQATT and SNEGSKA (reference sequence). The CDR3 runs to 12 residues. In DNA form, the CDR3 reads TGCAGTGCTAAGGGCAGCGTTGGTGACTACACCTTC. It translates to CSAKGSVGDYTF.

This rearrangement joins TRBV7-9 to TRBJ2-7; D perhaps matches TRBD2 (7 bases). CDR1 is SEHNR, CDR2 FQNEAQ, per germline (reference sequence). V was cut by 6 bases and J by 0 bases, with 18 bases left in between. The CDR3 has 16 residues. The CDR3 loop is CASSGPGAGDSYEQYF. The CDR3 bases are TGTGCCAGCAGTGGACCGGGGGCGGGGGACTCCTACGAGCAGTACTTC.

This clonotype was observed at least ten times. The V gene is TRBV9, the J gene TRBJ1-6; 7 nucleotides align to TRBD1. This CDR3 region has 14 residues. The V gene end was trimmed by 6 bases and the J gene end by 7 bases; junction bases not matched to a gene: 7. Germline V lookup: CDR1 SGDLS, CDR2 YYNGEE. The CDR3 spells CASTRGQENSPLHF. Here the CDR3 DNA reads TGTGCCAGCACCCGAGGACAGGAGAATTCACCCCTCCACTTT.

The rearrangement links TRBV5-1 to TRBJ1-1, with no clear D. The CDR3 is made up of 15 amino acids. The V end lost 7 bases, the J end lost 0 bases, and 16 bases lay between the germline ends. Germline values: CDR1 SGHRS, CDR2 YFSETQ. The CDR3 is CASQTSGRMNTEAFF. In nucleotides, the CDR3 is TGCGCCAGCCAGACTAGCGGGCGAATGAACACTGAAGCTTTCTTT.

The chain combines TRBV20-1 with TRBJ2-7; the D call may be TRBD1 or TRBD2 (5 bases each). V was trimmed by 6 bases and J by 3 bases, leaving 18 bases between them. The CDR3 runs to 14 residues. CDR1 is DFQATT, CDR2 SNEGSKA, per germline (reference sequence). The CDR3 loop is CSAPQAVRDYEQYF. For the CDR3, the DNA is TGCAGTGCCCCTCAAGCGGTCAGGGACTACGAGCAGTACTTC.

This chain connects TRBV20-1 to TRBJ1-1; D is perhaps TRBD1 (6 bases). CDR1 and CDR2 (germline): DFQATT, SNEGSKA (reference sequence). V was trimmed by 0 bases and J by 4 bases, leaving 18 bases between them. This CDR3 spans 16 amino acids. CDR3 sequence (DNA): TGCAGTGCTAGAGATCGAGGGGGGCCCAGGATCACTGAAGCTTTCTTT. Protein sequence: CSARDRGGPRITEAFF.

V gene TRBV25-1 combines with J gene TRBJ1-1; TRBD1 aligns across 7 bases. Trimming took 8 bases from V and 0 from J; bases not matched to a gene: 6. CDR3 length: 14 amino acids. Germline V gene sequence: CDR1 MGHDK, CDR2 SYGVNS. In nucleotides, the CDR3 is TGTGCCAGCCCGGACAGGCGGATGAACACTGAAGCTTTCTTT. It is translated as CASPDRRMNTEAFF.

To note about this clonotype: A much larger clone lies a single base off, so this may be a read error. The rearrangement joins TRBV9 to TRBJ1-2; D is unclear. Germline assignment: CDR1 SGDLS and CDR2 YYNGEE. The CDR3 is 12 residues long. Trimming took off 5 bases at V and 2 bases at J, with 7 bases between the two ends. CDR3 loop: CASRGRNYGYTF. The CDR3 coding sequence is TGTGCCAGCAGGGGCCGGAACTATGGCTACACCTTC.

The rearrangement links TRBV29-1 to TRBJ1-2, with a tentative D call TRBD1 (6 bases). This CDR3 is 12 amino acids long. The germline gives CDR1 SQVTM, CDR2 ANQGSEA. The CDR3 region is CSPQGPSYGYTF. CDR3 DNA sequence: TGCAGTCCACAGGGACCCAGCTATGGCTACACCTTC. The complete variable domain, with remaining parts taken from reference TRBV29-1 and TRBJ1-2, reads SAVISQKPSRDICQRGTSLTIQCQVDSQVTMMFWYRQQPGQSLTLIATANQGSEATYESGFVIDKFPISRPNLTFSTLTVSNMSPEDSSIYLCSPQGPSYGYTFGSGTRLTVV.

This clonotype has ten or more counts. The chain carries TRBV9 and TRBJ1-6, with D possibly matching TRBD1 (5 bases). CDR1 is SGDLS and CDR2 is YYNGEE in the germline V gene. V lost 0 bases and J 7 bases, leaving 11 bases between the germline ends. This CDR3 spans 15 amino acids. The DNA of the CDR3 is TGTGCCAGCAGCGTAGATGGGACGGCGAATTCACCCCTCCACTTT. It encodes CASSVDGTANSPLHF. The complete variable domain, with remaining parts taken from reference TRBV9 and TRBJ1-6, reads DSGVTQTPKHLITATGQRVTLRCSPRSGDLSVYWYQQSLDQGLQFLIQYYNGEERAKGNILERFSAQQFPDLHSELNLSSLELGDSALYFCASSVDGTANSPLHFGNGTRLTVT.

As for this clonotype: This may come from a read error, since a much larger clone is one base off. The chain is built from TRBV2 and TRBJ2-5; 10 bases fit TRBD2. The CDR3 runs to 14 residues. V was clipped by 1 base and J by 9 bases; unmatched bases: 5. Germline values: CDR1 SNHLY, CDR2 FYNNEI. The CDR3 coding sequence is TGTGCCAGCAGTGAAGGCGGTAGCGGGAGGTCCCAGTACTTC. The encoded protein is CASSEGGSGRSQYF.

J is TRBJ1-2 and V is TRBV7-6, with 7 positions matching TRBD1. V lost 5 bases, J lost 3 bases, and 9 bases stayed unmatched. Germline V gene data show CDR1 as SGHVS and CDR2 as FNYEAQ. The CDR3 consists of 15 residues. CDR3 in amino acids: CASSPDRRFDYGYTF. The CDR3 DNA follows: TGTGCCAGCAGCCCGGACAGGCGGTTTGACTATGGCTACACCTTC.